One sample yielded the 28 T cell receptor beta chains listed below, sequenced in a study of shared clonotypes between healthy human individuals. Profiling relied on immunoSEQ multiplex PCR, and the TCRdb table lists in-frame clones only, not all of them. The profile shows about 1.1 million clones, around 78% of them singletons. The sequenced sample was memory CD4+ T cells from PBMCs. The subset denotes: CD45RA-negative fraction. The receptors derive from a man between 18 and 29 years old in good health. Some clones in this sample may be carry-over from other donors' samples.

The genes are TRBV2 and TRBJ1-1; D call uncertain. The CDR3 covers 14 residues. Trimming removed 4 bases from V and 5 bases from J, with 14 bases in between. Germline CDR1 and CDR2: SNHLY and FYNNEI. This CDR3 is CASSALAGGTEAFF. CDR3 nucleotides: TGTGCCAGCAGTGCTTTAGCGGGAGGAACTGAAGCTTTCTTT. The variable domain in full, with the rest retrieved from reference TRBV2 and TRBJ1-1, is EPEVTQTPSHQVTQMGQEVILRCVPISNHLYFYWYRQILGQKVEFLVSFYNNEISEKSEIFDDQFSVERPDGSNFTLKIRSTKLEDSAMYFCASSALAGGTEAFFGQGTRLTVV.

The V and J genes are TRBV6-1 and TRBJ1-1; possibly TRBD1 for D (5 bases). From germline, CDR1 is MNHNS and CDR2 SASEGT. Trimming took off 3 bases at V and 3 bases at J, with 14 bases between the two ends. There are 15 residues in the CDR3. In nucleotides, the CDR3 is TGTGCCAGCAGTGACACCGGGGGATGGGACACTGAAGCTTTCTTT. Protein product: CASSDTGGWDTEAFF.

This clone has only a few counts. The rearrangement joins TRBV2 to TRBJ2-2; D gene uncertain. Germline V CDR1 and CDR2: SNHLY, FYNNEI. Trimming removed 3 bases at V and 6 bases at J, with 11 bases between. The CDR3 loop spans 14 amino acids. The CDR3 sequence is CASSDRPSAGELFF. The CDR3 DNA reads TGTGCCAGCAGTGACAGACCAAGCGCCGGGGAGCTGTTTTTT.

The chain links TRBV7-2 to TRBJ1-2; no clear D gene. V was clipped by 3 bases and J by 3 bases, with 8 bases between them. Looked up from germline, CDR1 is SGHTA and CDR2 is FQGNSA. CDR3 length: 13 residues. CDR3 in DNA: TGTGCCAGCAGCTTCCGGGAGGACTATGGCTACACCTTC. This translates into CASSFREDYGYTF.

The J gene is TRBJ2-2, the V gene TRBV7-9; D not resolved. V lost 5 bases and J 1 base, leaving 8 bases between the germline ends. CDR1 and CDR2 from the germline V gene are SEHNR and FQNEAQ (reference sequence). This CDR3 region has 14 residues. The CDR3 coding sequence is TGTGCCAGCAGCCGCGACGGGAACACCGGGGAGCTGTTTTTT. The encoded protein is CASSRDGNTGELFF.

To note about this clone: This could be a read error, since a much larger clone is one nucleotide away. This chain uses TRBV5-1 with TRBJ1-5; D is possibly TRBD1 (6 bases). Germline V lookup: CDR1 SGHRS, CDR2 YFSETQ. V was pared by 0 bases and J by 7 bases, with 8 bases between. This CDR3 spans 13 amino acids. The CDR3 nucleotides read TGCGCCAGCAGCTTGGAGGGGGGCCAGCCCCAGCATTTT. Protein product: CASSLEGGQPQHF.

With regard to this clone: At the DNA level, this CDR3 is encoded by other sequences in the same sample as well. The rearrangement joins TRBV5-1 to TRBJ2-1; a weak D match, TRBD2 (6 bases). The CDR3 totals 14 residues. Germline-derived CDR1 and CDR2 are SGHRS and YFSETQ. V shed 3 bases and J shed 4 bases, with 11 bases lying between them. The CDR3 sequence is CASSSGTPYNEQFF. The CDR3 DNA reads TGCGCCAGCAGCTCCGGGACTCCATACAATGAGCAGTTCTTC.

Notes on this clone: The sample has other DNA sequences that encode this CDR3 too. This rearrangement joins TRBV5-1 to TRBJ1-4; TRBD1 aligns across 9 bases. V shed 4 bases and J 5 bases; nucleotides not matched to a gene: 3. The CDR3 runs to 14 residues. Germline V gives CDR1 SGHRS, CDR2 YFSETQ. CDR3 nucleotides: TGCGCCAGCAGCCGCGGGACAGGGAATGAAAAACTGTTTTTT. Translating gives CASSRGTGNEKLFF.

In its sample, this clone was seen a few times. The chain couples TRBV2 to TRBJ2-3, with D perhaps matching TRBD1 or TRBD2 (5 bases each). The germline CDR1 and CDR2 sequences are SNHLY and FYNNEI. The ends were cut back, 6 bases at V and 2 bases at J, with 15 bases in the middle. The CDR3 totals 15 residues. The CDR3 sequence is CASRAGTLYTDTQYF. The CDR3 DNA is TGTGCCAGCAGGGCCGGGACCCTCTACACAGATACGCAGTATTTT.

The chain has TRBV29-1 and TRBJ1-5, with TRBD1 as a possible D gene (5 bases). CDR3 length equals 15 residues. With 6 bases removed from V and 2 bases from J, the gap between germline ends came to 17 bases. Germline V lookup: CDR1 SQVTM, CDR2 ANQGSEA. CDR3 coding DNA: TGCAGCGTGATAAAACAGGCAGGCGGCAATCAGCCCCAGCATTTT. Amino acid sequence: CSVIKQAGGNQPQHF.

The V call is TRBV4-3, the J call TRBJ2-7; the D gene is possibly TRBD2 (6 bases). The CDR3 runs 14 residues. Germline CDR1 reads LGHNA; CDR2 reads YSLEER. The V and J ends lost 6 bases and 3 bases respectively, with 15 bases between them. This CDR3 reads CASRTGVIIYEQYF. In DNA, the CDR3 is TGCGCCAGCAGAACGGGAGTAATCATCTACGAGCAGTACTTC.

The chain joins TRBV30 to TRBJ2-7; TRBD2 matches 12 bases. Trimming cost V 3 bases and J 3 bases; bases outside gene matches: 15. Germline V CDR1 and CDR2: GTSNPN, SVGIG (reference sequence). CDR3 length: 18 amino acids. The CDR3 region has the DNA TGTGCCTGGAGAGCACTTCTAGCGGGAGGGCCCCAGGACTACGAGCAGTACTTC. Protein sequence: CAWRALLAGGPQDYEQYF.

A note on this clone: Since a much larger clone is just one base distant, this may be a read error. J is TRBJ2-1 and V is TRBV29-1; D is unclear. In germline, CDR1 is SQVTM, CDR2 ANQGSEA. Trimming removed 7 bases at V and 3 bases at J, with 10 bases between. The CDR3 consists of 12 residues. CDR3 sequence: CSAKAGYNEQFF. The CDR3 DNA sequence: TGCAGCGCTAAGGCAGGCTACAATGAGCAGTTCTTC.

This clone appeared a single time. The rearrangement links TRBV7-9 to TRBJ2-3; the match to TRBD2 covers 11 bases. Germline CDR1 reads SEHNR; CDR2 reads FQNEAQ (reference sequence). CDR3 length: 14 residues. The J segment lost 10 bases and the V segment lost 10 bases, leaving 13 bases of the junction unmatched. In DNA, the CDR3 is TGTGCCACAGATACCGGGACTAGCGGTTATGCGCAGTATTTT. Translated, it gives CATDTGTSGYAQYF.

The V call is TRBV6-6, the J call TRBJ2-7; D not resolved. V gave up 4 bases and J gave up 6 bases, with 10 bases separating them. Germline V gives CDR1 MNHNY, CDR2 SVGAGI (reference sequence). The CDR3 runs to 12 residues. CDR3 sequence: CASSLVFSEQYF. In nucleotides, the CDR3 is TGTGCCAGCAGTTTAGTCTTTTCCGAGCAGTACTTC.

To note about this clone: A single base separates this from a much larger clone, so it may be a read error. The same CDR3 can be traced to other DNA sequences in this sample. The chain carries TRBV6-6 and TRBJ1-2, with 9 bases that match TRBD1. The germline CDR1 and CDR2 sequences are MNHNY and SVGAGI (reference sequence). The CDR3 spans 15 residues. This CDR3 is CASSPGTGNGYRYTF. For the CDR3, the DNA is TGTGCCAGCAGCCCCGGGACAGGGAATGGGTATCGCTACACCTTT.

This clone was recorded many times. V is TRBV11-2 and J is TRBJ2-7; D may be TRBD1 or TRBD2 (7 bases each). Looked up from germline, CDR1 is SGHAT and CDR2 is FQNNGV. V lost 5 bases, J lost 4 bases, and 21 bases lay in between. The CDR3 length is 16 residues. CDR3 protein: CASSPISRRGGYEQYF. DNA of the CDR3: TGTGCCAGCAGCCCGATATCCCGCAGGGGGGGTTACGAGCAGTACTTC. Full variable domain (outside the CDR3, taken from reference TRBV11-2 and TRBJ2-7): EAGVAQSPRYKIIEKRQSVAFWCNPISGHATLYWYQQILGQGPKLLIQFQNNGVVDDSQLPKDRFSAERLKGVDSTLKIQPAKLEDSAVYLCASSPISRRGGYEQYFGPGTRLTVT.

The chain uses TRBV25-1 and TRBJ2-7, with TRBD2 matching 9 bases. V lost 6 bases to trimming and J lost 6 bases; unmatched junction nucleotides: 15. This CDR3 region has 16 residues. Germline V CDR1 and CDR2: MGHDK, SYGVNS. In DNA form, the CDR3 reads TGTGCCAGCAGCCCCGGACTAGCGTGGAGAGGAGGCGAGCAGTACTTC. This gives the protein CASSPGLAWRGGEQYF.

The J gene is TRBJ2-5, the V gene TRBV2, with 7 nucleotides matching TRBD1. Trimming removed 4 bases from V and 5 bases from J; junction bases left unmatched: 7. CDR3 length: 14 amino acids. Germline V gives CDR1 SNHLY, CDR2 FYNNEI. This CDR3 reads CASSVRGFGETQYF. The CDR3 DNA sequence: TGTGCCAGCAGTGTCAGGGGGTTCGGGGAGACCCAGTACTTC. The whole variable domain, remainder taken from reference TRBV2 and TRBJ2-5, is EPEVTQTPSHQVTQMGQEVILRCVPISNHLYFYWYRQILGQKVEFLVSFYNNEISEKSEIFDDQFSVERPDGSNFTLKIRSTKLEDSAMYFCASSVRGFGETQYFGPGTRLLVL.

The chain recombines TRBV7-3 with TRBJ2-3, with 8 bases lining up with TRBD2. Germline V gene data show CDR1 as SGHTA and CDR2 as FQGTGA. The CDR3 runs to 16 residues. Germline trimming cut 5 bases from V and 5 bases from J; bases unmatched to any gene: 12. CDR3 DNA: TGTGCCAGCAGCGATCAGGCGGGGGGCCTTGGAGATACGCAGTATTTT. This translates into CASSDQAGGLGDTQYF.

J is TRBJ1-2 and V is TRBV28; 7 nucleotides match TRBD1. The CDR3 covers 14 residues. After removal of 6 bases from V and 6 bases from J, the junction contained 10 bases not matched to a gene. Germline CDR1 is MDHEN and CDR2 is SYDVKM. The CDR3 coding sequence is TGTGCCAGCAGACCCCTTGGAGGGGGCGATGGCTACACCTTC. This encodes CASRPLGGGDGYTF.

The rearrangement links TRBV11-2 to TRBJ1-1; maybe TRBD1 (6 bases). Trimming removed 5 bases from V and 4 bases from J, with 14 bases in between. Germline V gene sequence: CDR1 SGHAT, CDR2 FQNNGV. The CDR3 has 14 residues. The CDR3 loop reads CASSPGRGVTEAFF. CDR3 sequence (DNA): TGTGCCAGCAGCCCGGGGAGGGGGGTCACTGAAGCTTTCTTT.

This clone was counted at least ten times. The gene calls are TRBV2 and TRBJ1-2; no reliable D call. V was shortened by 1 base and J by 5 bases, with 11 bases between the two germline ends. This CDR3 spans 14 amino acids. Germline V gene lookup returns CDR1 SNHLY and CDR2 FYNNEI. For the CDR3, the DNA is TGTGCCAGCAGTGAAGGGACTTCCATTTATGGCTACACCTTC. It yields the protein CASSEGTSIYGYTF.

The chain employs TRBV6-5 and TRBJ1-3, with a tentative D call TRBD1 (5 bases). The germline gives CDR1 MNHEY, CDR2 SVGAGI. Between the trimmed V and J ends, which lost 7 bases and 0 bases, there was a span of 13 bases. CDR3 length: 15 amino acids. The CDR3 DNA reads TGTGCCAGCAAGTCCGGGGGGAGCTCTGGAAACACCATATATTTT. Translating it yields CASKSGGSSGNTIYF.

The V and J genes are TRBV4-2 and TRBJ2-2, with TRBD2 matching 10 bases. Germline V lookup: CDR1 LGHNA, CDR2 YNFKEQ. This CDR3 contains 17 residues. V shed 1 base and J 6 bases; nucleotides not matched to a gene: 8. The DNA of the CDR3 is TGTGCCAGCAGCCAAGGAAGCAGCGGGAGGGCCCCCGGGGAGCTGTTTTTT. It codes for CASSQGSSGRAPGELFF.

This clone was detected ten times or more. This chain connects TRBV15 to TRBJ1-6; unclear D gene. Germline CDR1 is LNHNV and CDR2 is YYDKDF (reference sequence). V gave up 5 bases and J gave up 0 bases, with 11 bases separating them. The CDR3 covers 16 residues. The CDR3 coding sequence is TGTGCCACCAGCCACTCCGGGAGCTCCTATAATTCACCCCTCCACTTT. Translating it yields CATSHSGSSYNSPLHF.

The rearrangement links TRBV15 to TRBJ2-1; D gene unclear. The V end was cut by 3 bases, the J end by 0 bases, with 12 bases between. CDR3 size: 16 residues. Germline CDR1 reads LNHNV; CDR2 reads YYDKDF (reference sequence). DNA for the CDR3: TGTGCCACCAGCAGTGGTGTAAGGAGCTCCTACAATGAGCAGTTCTTC. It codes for CATSSGVRSSYNEQFF. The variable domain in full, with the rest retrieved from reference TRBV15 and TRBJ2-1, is DAMVIQNPRYQVTQFGKPVTLSCSQTLNHNVMYWYQQKSSQAPKLLFHYYDKDFNNEADTPDNFQSRRPNTSFCFLDIRSPGLGDTAMYLCATSSGVRSSYNEQFFGPGTRLTVL.

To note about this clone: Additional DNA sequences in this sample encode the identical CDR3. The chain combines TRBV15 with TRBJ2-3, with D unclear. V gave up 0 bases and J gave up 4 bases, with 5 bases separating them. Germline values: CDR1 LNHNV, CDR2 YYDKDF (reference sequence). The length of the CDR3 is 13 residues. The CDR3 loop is CATSRDRADTQYF. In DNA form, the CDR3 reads TGTGCCACCAGCAGAGATCGAGCAGATACGCAGTATTTT.